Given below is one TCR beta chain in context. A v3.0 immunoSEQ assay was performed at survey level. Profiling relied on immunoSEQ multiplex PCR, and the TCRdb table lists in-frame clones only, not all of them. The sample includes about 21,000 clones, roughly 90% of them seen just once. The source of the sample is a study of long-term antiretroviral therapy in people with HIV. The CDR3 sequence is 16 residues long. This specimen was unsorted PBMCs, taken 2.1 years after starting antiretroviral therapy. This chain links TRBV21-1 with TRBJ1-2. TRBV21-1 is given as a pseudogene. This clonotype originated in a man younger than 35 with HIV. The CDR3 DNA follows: TGTGCCAGCAGCAAAGTAGAGCGGGACGGGGGTGATGGCTACACCTTC. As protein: CASSKVERDGGDGYTF.